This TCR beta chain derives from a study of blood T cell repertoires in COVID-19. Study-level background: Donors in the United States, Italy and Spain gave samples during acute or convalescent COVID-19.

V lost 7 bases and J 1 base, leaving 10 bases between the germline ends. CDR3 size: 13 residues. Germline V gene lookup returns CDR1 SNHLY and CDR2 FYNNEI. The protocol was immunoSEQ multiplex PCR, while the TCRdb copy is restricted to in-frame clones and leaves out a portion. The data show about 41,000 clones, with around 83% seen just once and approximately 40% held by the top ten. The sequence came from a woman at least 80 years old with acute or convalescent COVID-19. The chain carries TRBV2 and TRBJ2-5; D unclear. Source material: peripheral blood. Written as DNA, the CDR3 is TGTGCCAGCAAAAATAGCCCCCAAGAGACCCAGTACTTC. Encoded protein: CASKNSPQETQYF.